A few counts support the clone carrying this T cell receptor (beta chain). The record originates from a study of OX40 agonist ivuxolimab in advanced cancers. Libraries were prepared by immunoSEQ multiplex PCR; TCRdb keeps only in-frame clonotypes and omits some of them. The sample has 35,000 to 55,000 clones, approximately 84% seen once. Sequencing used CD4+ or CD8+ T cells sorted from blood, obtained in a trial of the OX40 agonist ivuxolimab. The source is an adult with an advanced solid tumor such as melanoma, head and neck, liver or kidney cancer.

CDR3 DNA: TGTGCCAGCAGTGGACCCGGCACTGAAGCTTTCTTT. Protein: CASSGPGTEAFF. The J gene is TRBJ1-1, the V gene TRBV25-1; no clear D. The CDR3 is 12 amino acids. Trimming left V 4 bases short and J 4 bases short, with 7 bases between. Germline CDR1 reads MGHDK; CDR2 reads SYGVNS.